This T cell receptor (beta chain) derives from a study of blood T cell repertoires in COVID-19. Enrolled during active infection, Seattle patients were then followed longitudinally. J gave up 5 bases and V 1 base, and 4 bases lay outside the gene matches. This CDR3 spans 15 amino acids. Per the germline V gene, CDR1 is SGHVS and CDR2 is FNYEAQ. Per the original methods: Nucleated cell counts were estimated from reference gene primer amplification. The data were produced by immunoSEQ multiplex PCR, yet TCRdb's version contains in-frame clones alone and is incomplete. The V and J calls and clone size come from that table; D and trimming were worked out from the DNA. The data hold about 410,000 clones, with 75% to 90% observed a single time.

This receptor was obtained from a woman in her 40s with COVID-19, enrolled during active disease. The chain uses TRBV7-6 and TRBJ1-5, with 8 bases that match TRBD1. Sample: peripheral blood. The DNA of the CDR3 is TGTGCCAGCAGCTTAGGGACGGACAGGGATCAGCCCCAGCATTTT. It encodes CASSLGTDRDQPQHF.